This TCR beta chain stems from a study of shared clonotypes between healthy human individuals. Points from the study as a whole: Between four donors, naive CD4 clonotypes were shared at a level of approximately 5%. Among donors, the sharing of clonotypes was expected to be influenced by sequencing depth.

Here immunoSEQ multiplex PCR was the method, and the copy in TCRdb shows in-frame clones only, minus some. The sample includes about 1.4 million clones, 96% of them seen just once. The V gene end was trimmed by 3 bases and the J gene end by 0 bases; junction bases not matched to a gene: 29. Germline loops: CDR1 SGHRS, CDR2 YFSETQ. The CDR3 is 23 amino acids. From CD4+ cells came CD45RA+ naive and CD45RA-negative memory subsets. In this sample, this clone turned up once. What it binds is not known. Material for sequencing was naive CD4+ T cells sorted from blood. The subset: CD45RA+ positively selected. The TCR originated in a man aged 30 to 39 in good health. The rearrangement links TRBV5-1 to TRBJ1-1; 7 bases agree with TRBD1. Written as DNA, the CDR3 is TGCGCCAGCAGCTCCCGCCCGGCAGAGGGACAGTCCCCCTGGTGGGTGATGAACACTGAAGCTTTCTTT. It codes for CASSSRPAEGQSPWWVMNTEAFF. The full variable domain, with the rest looked up from reference TRBV5-1 and TRBJ1-1, is KAGVTQTPRYLIKTRGQQVTLSCSPISGHRSVSWYQQTPGQGLQFLFEYFSETQRNKGNFPGRFSGRQFSNSRSEMNVSTLELGDSALYLCASSSRPAEGQSPWWVMNTEAFFGQGTRLTVV.